This TCR beta chain came from a study of T-cell memory formation after mild COVID-19. Constant-segment-primed 5'RACE gave TCR alpha and TCR beta cDNA libraries with sample barcodes and UMIs. Each CDR3 protein is one row after TCRdb ran MiXCR on the 5' RACE reads. The table has about 430,000 distinct CDR3 sequences, over 15% seen once. Between the trimmed V and J ends, which lost 5 bases and 1 base, there was a span of 10 bases. CDR1 and CDR2 (germline): SGHTA, FQGNSA. CDR3 length: 14 residues. General observations from the study: CD4+ contracting clones lay mainly in CM and EM, CD8+ ones in EMRA. A subset of responding clones appeared in pre-infection memory, suggesting cross-reactive memory joined.

As to this clonotype: The antigen is unknown.

J is TRBJ2-3 and V is TRBV7-2; tentatively, D is TRBD2 (6 bases). Sample: PBMCs or a T cell subset sorted from them (not recorded which). This clonotype was obtained from a man between 18 and 35 years old who had mild COVID-19 (a few samples of this study predate the infection). Cell type and time point are not known. The CDR3: CASSISGRTDTQYF. The DNA of the CDR3 is TGTGCCAGCAGCATTAGCGGCCGCACAGATACGCAGTATTTT. The full variable domain, rest sourced from reference TRBV7-2 and TRBJ2-3, is GAGVSQSPSNKVTEKGKDVELRCDPISGHTALYWYRQSLGQGLEFLIYFQGNSAPDKSGLPSDRFSAERTGGSVSTLTIQRTQQEDSAVYLCASSISGRTDTQYFGPGTRLTVL.